Below are 18 T cell receptor beta chains sequenced from a single sample in a study of glioma-infiltrating T cells after dendritic cell vaccination. TCRdb's copy holds only in-frame clones and misses some; the assay was immunoSEQ multiplex PCR. The table shows some 110,000 clones, with nearly 90% occurring only once. The time point here: after dendritic cell vaccination, including at tumor progression/relapse. The sample here was blood, taken after dendritic cell vaccination. The source is a human donor with glioblastoma.

This chain joins TRBV25-1 and TRBJ1-2; a possible D gene is TRBD1 (5 bases). This CDR3 has 13 residues. Trimming took off 4 bases at V and 2 bases at J, with 8 bases between the two ends. Germline assignment: CDR1 MGHDK and CDR2 SYGVNS. CDR3 loop: CASSAGLNYGYTF. DNA for the CDR3: TGTGCCAGCAGTGCGGGACTGAACTATGGCTACACCTTC.

The chain uses TRBV2 and TRBJ2-5, with 7 bases aligning to TRBD1. The CDR3 is 14 amino acids. V lost 4 bases and J lost 4; bases outside the gene matches: 6. From germline, CDR1 is SNHLY and CDR2 FYNNEI. CDR3 bases: TGTGCCAGCAGTGTGGGGACAGTGACAGAGACCCAGTACTTC. This sequence encodes CASSVGTVTETQYF.

V usage is TRBV9 and J usage is TRBJ1-5, with D possibly being TRBD1 (5 bases). Germline CDR1 reads SGDLS; CDR2 reads YYNGEE. This CDR3 contains 13 residues. V lost 4 bases to trimming and J lost 6 bases, with 11 bases between them. The CDR3 DNA is TGTGCCAGCAGCAGGCAGGGATGTCAGCCCCAGCATTTT. This gives the protein CASSRQGCQPQHF.

This clone was found once. This chain uses TRBV15 with TRBJ1-3; a weak D match, TRBD1 (5 bases). The CDR3 runs to 17 residues. V lost 0 bases to trimming and J lost 0 bases, with 12 bases between them. Germline-derived CDR1 and CDR2 are LNHNV and YYDKDF (reference sequence). CDR3 protein: CATSRDWGPNSGNTIYF. DNA for the CDR3: TGTGCCACCAGCAGAGATTGGGGCCCAAACTCTGGAAACACCATATATTTT.

The chain recombines TRBV5-1 with TRBJ2-5, with TRBD1 matching over 10 bases. Trimming removed 3 bases from V and 5 bases from J; junction bases left unmatched: 4. This CDR3 has 14 residues. Germline V lookup: CDR1 SGHRS, CDR2 YFSETQ. The CDR3 DNA is TGCGCCAGCAGCTCGACAGGGGGCGGGGAGACCCAGTACTTC. It codes for CASSSTGGGETQYF.

Only one count was recorded for this clone. The V call is TRBV11-2, the J call TRBJ2-1, with D maybe TRBD2 (6 bases). V lost 2 bases, J lost 0 bases, and 8 bases lay in between. The CDR3 spans 15 residues. In germline, CDR1 is SGHAT, CDR2 FQNNGV. The CDR3 sequence: CASSLRGNSYNEQFF. The DNA for the CDR3 is TGTGCCAGCAGCTTACGGGGGAACTCCTACAATGAGCAGTTCTTC.

This sequence joins TRBV6-1 and TRBJ2-2; 8 bases align to TRBD1. Germline loops: CDR1 MNHNS, CDR2 SASEGT. Trimming cost V 9 bases and J 6 bases; bases outside gene matches: 3. CDR3 length equals 12 residues. The CDR3 DNA is TGTGCCAGTCAGGGGGCACCCGGGGAGCTGTTTTTT. Encoded protein: CASQGAPGELFF.

The sample holds a few counts of this clone. The chain carries TRBV6-5 and TRBJ1-2; a possible D gene is TRBD1 (6 bases). The germline V and J ends were trimmed by 5 bases and 8 bases, with 15 bases remaining between them. This CDR3 comprises 13 residues. Germline CDR1 and CDR2: MNHEY and SVGAGI. In nucleotides, the CDR3 is TGTGCCAGCAGTGAACGAGGGGGTGGCGGCTACACCTTC. Translated: CASSERGGGGYTF.

This sequence joins TRBV7-2 and TRBJ2-1; the match to TRBD2 covers 7 bases. The V gene's germline CDR1 is SGHTA and CDR2 FQGNSA. This CDR3 spans 15 amino acids. J lost 4 bases, V lost 0 bases, and 3 bases had no gene match. The CDR3 sequence: CASSLAAGPYNEQFF. CDR3 in DNA: TGTGCCAGCAGCTTAGCAGCGGGACCATACAATGAGCAGTTCTTC.

The gene calls are TRBV27 and TRBJ2-7; 9 bases agree with TRBD1. With V trimmed by 3 bases and J by 5 bases, 8 bases remained unmatched. There are 15 residues in the CDR3. CDR1 and CDR2 from the germline V gene are MNHEY and SMNVEV (reference sequence). The CDR3 loop is CASSFSPGQGDEQYF. CDR3 DNA sequence: TGTGCCAGCAGTTTTTCTCCGGGACAGGGAGACGAGCAGTACTTC.

A remark on this clone: The same CDR3 is also encoded by other DNA sequences in this sample. The chain is built from TRBV11-2 and TRBJ2-7; D gene ambiguous. The V and J ends lost 5 bases and 1 base respectively, with 3 bases between them. Germline values: CDR1 SGHAT, CDR2 FQNNGV. The CDR3 length is 11 residues. The CDR3 protein is CASSPSYEQYF. In DNA, the CDR3 is TGTGCCAGCAGCCCATCCTACGAGCAGTACTTC.

The V and J genes are TRBV11-2 and TRBJ2-7; TRBD1 might be the D (5 bases). V lost 2 bases and J 0 bases, leaving 8 bases between the germline ends. Germline lookup yields CDR1 SGHAT and CDR2 FQNNGV. The CDR3 spans 14 residues. CDR3 sequence (DNA): TGTGCCAGCAGCTTAATCAGGGCCTCCTACGAGCAGTACTTC. Protein: CASSLIRASYEQYF.

V is TRBV4-2 and J is TRBJ1-1; the D is unclear. The CDR3 spans 15 residues. The germline V gene has CDR1 LGHNA and CDR2 YNFKEQ. The ends were cut back, 4 bases at V and 0 bases at J, with 12 bases in the middle. The CDR3 DNA is TGTGCCAGCAGCCTACAGACGGGGTTGAACACTGAAGCTTTCTTT. Encoded protein: CASSLQTGLNTEAFF.

The rearrangement joins TRBV7-3 to TRBJ1-2; 7 bases are shared with TRBD1. From germline, CDR1 is SGHTA and CDR2 FQGTGA. J lost 2 bases, V lost 5 bases, and 2 bases had no gene match. The CDR3 length is 13 residues. The CDR3 loop reads CASSPGQNYGYTF. Here the CDR3 DNA reads TGTGCCAGCAGCCCGGGACAGAACTATGGCTACACCTTC.

J is TRBJ2-5 and V is TRBV5-1, with D hard to call. The V gene's germline CDR1 is SGHRS and CDR2 YFSETQ. Trimming took off 0 bases at V and 2 bases at J, with 2 bases between the two ends. CDR3 size: 12 residues. The CDR3, as DNA: TGCGCCAGCAGCTTGGCACAAGAGACCCAGTACTTC. It specifies CASSLAQETQYF.

The chain carries TRBV30 and TRBJ1-5, with TRBD1 as a possible D gene (5 bases). Trimming cost V 1 base and J 1 base, with 8 bases left between them. This CDR3 has 14 residues. Germline assignment: CDR1 GTSNPN and CDR2 SVGIG (reference sequence). The CDR3 bases are TGTGCCTGGAGTGGGGGGGTGAGCAATCAGCCCCAGCATTTT. Translation: CAWSGGVSNQPQHF. Looking up the rest from reference TRBV30 and TRBJ1-5 gives the full variable domain: SQTIHQWPATLVQPVGSPLSLECTVEGTSNPNLYWYRQAAGRGLQLLFYSVGIGQISSEVPQNLSASRPQDRQFILSSKKLLLSDSGFYLCAWSGGVSNQPQHFGDGTRLSIL.

The chain links TRBV4-2 to TRBJ1-2; no clear D. Per germline, CDR1 LGHNA and CDR2 YNFKEQ. The CDR3 totals 15 residues. With 0 bases removed from V and 4 bases from J, the gap between germline ends came to 12 bases. CDR3 region: CASSQDRGFSYGYTF. CDR3 bases: TGTGCCAGCAGCCAAGACCGAGGGTTTAGCTATGGCTACACCTTC.

The chain is built from TRBV5-1 and TRBJ2-3; TRBD1 agrees at 8 bases. Germline V gene data show CDR1 as SGHRS and CDR2 as YFSETQ. The CDR3 runs to 15 residues. With 4 bases clipped from V and 6 bases from J, the junction kept 10 bases outside the gene matches. Written as DNA, the CDR3 is TGCGCCAGCAGCCTGACAGGGGTGGAAGGGGATACGCAGTATTTT. Amino acid sequence: CASSLTGVEGDTQYF.